This entry is about one TCR beta chain. Its antigen is still unknown. These data belong to a study of monozygotic twins with inflammatory bowel disease. General study findings and limits: No difference in repertoire similarity was seen between concordant and discordant twins, possibly because power was limited. IBD patients share fewer clonotypes with other people than healthy twins do, especially with disease activity.

The CDR3 is made up of 13 amino acids. CDR1 SEHNR and CDR2 FQNEAQ come from the germline V gene (reference sequence). Each sample's cDNA came from eight separate reactions. Each UMI harboured a 6-nucleotide sample barcode and was appended via template switching. TCRdb re-called the 5' RACE reads, yielding one record per CDR3 amino acid sequence without DNA. The sample's table shows approximately 400,000 distinct CDR3 sequences. The source is a human donor with ulcerative colitis or Crohn's disease, or a healthy co-twin of an affected twin (not recorded which). The gene calls are TRBV7-9 and TRBJ2-7; TCRdb's assignment of TRBD1 cannot be checked, as there is no DNA. Sequenced sample: blood. The CDR3 reads CASSLGTAYEQYF.